The 31 T cell receptor beta chains listed next were all sequenced from one sample in a study of T cells in localized non-small cell lung cancer. Sequenced by immunoSEQ multiplex PCR; TCRdb stores in-frame clones only, minus some. The sample consists of some 66,000 clones, approximately 84% of them appearing once. This specimen consisted of peripheral blood, obtained before any cancer treatment. Receptors were obtained from a female donor aged 60 or older with stage I lung adenocarcinoma.

The count of this clone is one. The CDR3 bases are TGCGCCAGCAGCTTGGTTCCGAACACCGGGGAGCTGTTTTTT. Translation: CASSLVPNTGELFF. The chain couples TRBV5-1 to TRBJ2-2, with D uncertain. The CDR3 loop spans 14 amino acids. Germline V gene lookup returns CDR1 SGHRS and CDR2 YFSETQ. Deletions cut 0 bases from V and 0 bases from J, with 3 bases between.

The V gene is TRBV20-1, the J gene TRBJ1-2, with TRBD1 matching 7 bases. There are 11 residues in the CDR3. In germline, CDR1 is DFQATT, CDR2 SNEGSKA (reference sequence). Trimming took 6 bases from V and 6 from J; bases not matched to a gene: 4. The CDR3 loop is CSAKTGHGYTF. The CDR3 DNA follows: TGCAGTGCCAAGACAGGGCATGGCTACACCTTC.

CDR3 bases: TGCGCCAGCAGCTTGATTCCCGGGCCCTACTACGAGCAGTACTTC. Its translation: CASSLIPGPYYEQYF. The chain is built from TRBV5-1 and TRBJ2-7; no reliable D call. The CDR3 contains 15 residues. Germline V gene lookup returns CDR1 SGHRS and CDR2 YFSETQ. With 1 base removed from V and 3 bases from J, the gap between germline ends came to 14 bases.

The chain carries TRBV7-9 and TRBJ1-1; D might be TRBD1 (5 bases). CDR3 length: 12 amino acids. From germline, CDR1 is SEHNR and CDR2 FQNEAQ (reference sequence). The V end lost 4 bases, the J end lost 8 bases, and 11 bases lay between the germline ends. Here the CDR3 reads CASSSQVSEAFF. The CDR3 nucleotides are TGTGCCAGCAGCTCACAGGTCTCAGAAGCTTTCTTT.

The chain links TRBV5-1 to TRBJ1-2; 8 nucleotides match TRBD1. This CDR3 spans 14 amino acids. Germline assignment: CDR1 SGHRS and CDR2 YFSETQ. The trim removed 4 bases at V and 2 bases at J, leaving 4 bases unmatched. CDR3 nucleotides: TGCGCCAGCAGCCCTGGGGACAGGAACTATGGCTACACCTTC. It encodes CASSPGDRNYGYTF. Complete variable domain (other parts from reference TRBV5-1 and TRBJ1-2): KAGVTQTPRYLIKTRGQQVTLSCSPISGHRSVSWYQQTPGQGLQFLFEYFSETQRNKGNFPGRFSGRQFSNSRSEMNVSTLELGDSALYLCASSPGDRNYGYTFGSGTRLTVV.

The chain employs TRBV2 and TRBJ2-6; D ambiguous. The germline V and J ends were trimmed by 6 bases and 3 bases, with 9 bases remaining between them. CDR1 is SNHLY, CDR2 FYNNEI, per germline. The CDR3 is 14 amino acids. DNA for the CDR3: TGTGCCAGCAGGAAAGCTAGTGGGGCCAACGTCCTGACTTTC. Protein: CASRKASGANVLTF.

The chain employs TRBV19 and TRBJ1-1, with D unresolved. The CDR3 has 11 residues. V was pared by 7 bases and J by 5 bases, with 8 bases between. Germline values: CDR1 LNHDA, CDR2 SQIVND (reference sequence). Written as DNA, the CDR3 is TGTGCCAGTATGGGAAGAACTGAAGCTTTCTTT. Its translation is CASMGRTEAFF.

The chain carries TRBV11-1 and TRBJ2-2; possible D gene TRBD1, 5 bases. Trimming shortened V by 4 bases and J by 2 bases, and 5 bases separated the two germline ends. The CDR3 consists of 13 residues. Germline V gene sequence: CDR1 SGHAT, CDR2 FQDESV (reference sequence). CDR3 DNA sequence: TGTGCCAGCAGCTGGACAAACACCGGGGAGCTGTTTTTT. Its protein product is CASSWTNTGELFF. The whole variable domain, filled in from reference TRBV11-1 and TRBJ2-2, reads EAEVAQSPRYKITEKSQAVAFWCDPISGHATLYWYRQILGQGPELLVQFQDESVVDDSQLPKDRFSAERLKGVDSTLKIQPAELGDSAMYLCASSWTNTGELFFGEGSRLTVL.

Details on this clone: Other DNA sequences from this sample encode an identical CDR3 as well. The CDR3 DNA sequence: TGTGCCAGCAGCGTAGGTCAAGAGACCCAGTACTTC. It is translated as CASSVGQETQYF. This chain joins TRBV9 and TRBJ2-5; D not resolved. Germline V gene data show CDR1 as SGDLS and CDR2 as YYNGEE. V was pared by 0 bases and J by 2 bases, with 2 bases between. The CDR3 is 12 residues long.

The rearrangement joins TRBV27 to TRBJ1-2; D gene ambiguous. CDR1 is MNHEY, CDR2 SMNVEV, per germline (reference sequence). CDR3 size: 14 residues. Deletions cut 4 bases from V and 7 bases from J, with 16 bases between. Here the CDR3 reads CASSSPGGKGGYTF. CDR3 nucleotides: TGTGCCAGCAGTTCGCCAGGAGGGAAGGGTGGCTACACCTTC.

The chain joins TRBV2 to TRBJ2-5; 9 bases line up with TRBD2. The CDR3 runs to 15 residues. Germline-derived CDR1 and CDR2 are SNHLY and FYNNEI. V was clipped by 3 bases and J by 9 bases; unmatched bases: 11. As DNA, the CDR3 is TGTGCCAGCAGTGATGAGCGGGGGGCCGCCGGGTCCCAGTACTTC. The encoded protein is CASSDERGAAGSQYF.

This clone was observed a single time. The rearrangement links TRBV6-5 to TRBJ2-7; D not resolved. The V gene's germline CDR1 is MNHEY and CDR2 SVGAGI. Trimming removed 4 bases from V and 6 bases from J, with 10 bases in between. The CDR3 has 12 amino acids. The CDR3 DNA reads as TGTGCCAGCAGTTCCCGCACGGGCGAGCAGTACTTC. The encoded protein is CASSSRTGEQYF.

The V call is TRBV11-3, the J call TRBJ2-7, with D perhaps TRBD1 or TRBD2 (5 bases each). The germline gives CDR1 SGHNT, CDR2 YENEEA. Deletions cut 5 bases from V and 4 bases from J, with 12 bases between. The CDR3 spans 13 residues. The CDR3 region has the DNA TGTGCCAGCAGCCAAGGGACCCCATACGAGCAGTACTTC. Encoded protein: CASSQGTPYEQYF.

The chain has TRBV5-1 and TRBJ2-3, with D possibly matching TRBD2 (6 bases). The CDR3 consists of 15 residues. Trimming left V 4 bases short and J 0 bases short, with 12 bases between. In germline, CDR1 is SGHRS, CDR2 YFSETQ. DNA of the CDR3: TGCGCCAGCAGCCTCCCGGGACTGAGCACAGATACGCAGTATTTT. It translates to CASSLPGLSTDTQYF.

The chain combines TRBV18 with TRBJ1-2; tentatively, D is TRBD1 (6 bases). CDR1 KGHSH and CDR2 LQKENI come from the germline V gene. This CDR3 region has 13 residues. V gave up 6 bases and J gave up 3 bases, with 11 bases separating them. CDR3 sequence (DNA): TGTGCCAGCTCGCTACAGGGTTACTATGGCTACACCTTC. Protein sequence: CASSLQGYYGYTF. The full variable domain, its missing parts supplied by reference TRBV18 and TRBJ1-2, is NAGVMQNPRHLVRRRGQEARLRCSPMKGHSHVYWYRQLPEEGLKFMVYLQKENIIDESGMPKERFSAEFPKEGPSILRIQQVVRGDSAAYFCASSLQGYYGYTFGSGTRLTVV.

This clone turned up a few times. The chain combines TRBV7-9 with TRBJ1-5; D gene ambiguous. CDR3 size: 13 residues. Germline loops: CDR1 SEHNR, CDR2 FQNEAQ (reference sequence). V was clipped by 5 bases and J by 2 bases, with 7 bases between them. The CDR3, as DNA: TGTGCCAGCAGCCCAATCGGCAATCAGCCCCAGCATTTT. Translated, it gives CASSPIGNQPQHF.

This clone was observed a single time. The rearrangement uses TRBV15 and TRBJ2-2; 7 nucleotides line up with TRBD1. Germline CDR1 is LNHNV and CDR2 is YYDKDF (reference sequence). The CDR3 has 16 residues. Trimming removed 1 base from V and 6 bases from J; junction bases left unmatched: 8. The CDR3 here is CATSRGVMGTAGELFF. Written as DNA, the CDR3 is TGTGCCACCAGCAGAGGAGTCATGGGGACAGCCGGGGAGCTGTTTTTT.

This clone appeared a single time. The chain couples TRBV11-1 to TRBJ2-1, with D unresolved. The CDR3 runs 13 residues. V dropped 1 base and J dropped 9 bases, with 10 bases sitting between them. In germline, CDR1 is SGHAT, CDR2 FQDESV (reference sequence). This chain's CDR3 is CASSLGLEAEQFF. CDR3 DNA sequence: TGTGCCAGCAGCTTAGGGCTAGAGGCTGAGCAGTTCTTC.

The rearrangement links TRBV10-1 to TRBJ2-7; 8 bases map to TRBD2. The trim removed 4 bases at V and 5 bases at J, leaving 10 bases unmatched. Germline assignment: CDR1 WNHNN and CDR2 SYGVQD (reference sequence). CDR3 length: 15 amino acids. Here the CDR3 reads CASSGSGLAGNEQYF. The CDR3, as DNA: TGCGCCAGCAGTGGGTCGGGGCTAGCGGGTAACGAGCAGTACTTC.

The gene calls are TRBV11-3 and TRBJ2-3; no clear D. From germline, CDR1 is SGHNT and CDR2 YENEEA. CDR3 length equals 15 residues. Trimming pared 1 base from V and 8 bases from J, leaving 16 bases between. CDR3 sequence: CASSLVVDSRGTQYF. DNA for the CDR3: TGTGCCAGCAGCTTAGTAGTCGATTCCCGAGGTACGCAGTATTTT.

This clone came up once. This chain uses TRBV5-1 with TRBJ1-3; D is ambiguous. The CDR3 sequence is 13 residues long. Trimming cost V 4 bases and J 3 bases, with 8 bases left between them. Per the germline V gene, CDR1 is SGHRS and CDR2 is YFSETQ. CDR3 in amino acids: CASSVDGGNTIYF. CDR3 DNA: TGCGCCAGCAGCGTCGACGGTGGAAACACCATATATTTT.

The chain couples TRBV19 to TRBJ1-5; no definite D call. Germline V CDR1 and CDR2: LNHDA, SQIVND (reference sequence). CDR3 length: 15 residues. Trimming took 3 bases from V and 3 from J, leaving 12 bases between them. CDR3 coding DNA: TGTGCCAGTAGTATTATGGGAGGGTACAATCAGCCCCAGCATTTT. Translation gives CASSIMGGYNQPQHF.

The gene calls are TRBV18 and TRBJ1-5; 7 bases map to TRBD1. Germline V gives CDR1 KGHSH, CDR2 LQKENI. Trimming cost V 6 bases and J 2 bases; bases outside gene matches: 10. The CDR3 runs to 16 residues. For the CDR3, the DNA is TGTGCCAGCTCCCCGACAGGGTATATCGGCAATCAGCCCCAGCATTTT. This gives the protein CASSPTGYIGNQPQHF.

The gene calls are TRBV30 and TRBJ1-6; 9 bases line up with TRBD1. This CDR3 is built from 14 residues. The V gene's germline CDR1 is GTSNPN and CDR2 SVGIG (reference sequence). The trim removed 0 bases at V and 9 bases at J, leaving 3 bases unmatched. CDR3 region: CAWSVQQGASPLHF. The CDR3 DNA is TGTGCCTGGAGTGTACAACAGGGGGCTTCACCCCTCCACTTT. The variable domain in full, completed from reference TRBV30 and TRBJ1-6, reads SQTIHQWPATLVQPVGSPLSLECTVEGTSNPNLYWYRQAAGRGLQLLFYSVGIGQISSEVPQNLSASRPQDRQFILSSKKLLLSDSGFYLCAWSVQQGASPLHFGNGTRLTVT.

The rearrangement joins TRBV19 to TRBJ2-4; D tentatively reads TRBD1 or TRBD2 (5 bases each). CDR3 length equals 15 residues. Germline loops: CDR1 LNHDA, CDR2 SQIVND (reference sequence). Trimming cost V 2 bases and J 8 bases, with 16 bases left between them. The CDR3 DNA reads TGTGCCAGTAGTATAAGTCGGGGCGGGTGGGACATTCAGTACTTC. Its protein is CASSISRGGWDIQYF.

This clone was counted between two and nine times. CDR3 sequence (DNA): TGCGCCAGCAGCCAAGTCTCCGAGCGGCAGTACTTC. Residues: CASSQVSERQYF. The rearrangement uses TRBV4-1 and TRBJ2-7; no clear D. Trimming took off 1 base at V and 9 bases at J, with 10 bases between the two ends. This CDR3 is built from 12 residues. CDR1 is MGHRA, CDR2 YSYEKL, per germline.

V usage is TRBV10-2 and J usage is TRBJ2-2, with TRBD2 identical over 9 bases. The CDR3 covers 12 residues. CDR1 WSHSY and CDR2 SAAADI come from the germline V gene. V shed 8 bases, J shed 6 bases, and the junction held 1 base outside the gene matches. This chain's CDR3 is CASGGGAGELFF. In DNA, the CDR3 is TGCGCCAGCGGCGGGGGGGCCGGGGAGCTGTTTTTT.

The rearrangement links TRBV6-6 to TRBJ1-5; TRBD1 matches at 7 bases. Per the germline V gene, CDR1 is MNHNY and CDR2 is SVGAGI (reference sequence). V lost 2 bases, J lost 2 bases, and 0 bases stayed unmatched. The CDR3 extends over 14 amino acids. CDR3 nucleotide sequence: TGTGCCAGCAGTTACACAGGGGGCAATCAGCCCCAGCATTTT. The encoded protein is CASSYTGGNQPQHF.

This clone was counted a few times. The rearrangement uses TRBV19 and TRBJ1-5; 8 nucleotides align to TRBD1. J lost 5 bases, V lost 6 bases, and 3 bases had no gene match. The CDR3 runs 13 residues. Germline CDR1 reads LNHDA; CDR2 reads SQIVND (reference sequence). CDR3 coding DNA: TGTGCCAGTAGCGGGACAGGAGATCAGCCCCAGCATTTT. Translation: CASSGTGDQPQHF. The variable domain in full, completed from reference TRBV19 and TRBJ1-5, reads DGGITQSPKYLFRKEGQNVTLSCEQNLNHDAMYWYRQDPGQGLRLIYYSQIVNDFQKGDIAEGYSVSREKKESFPLTVTSAQKNPTAFYLCASSGTGDQPQHFGDGTRLSIL.

This clone occurred once. The chain links TRBV12-5 to TRBJ1-1; unclear D gene. The V end lost 5 bases, the J end lost 1 base, and 11 bases lay between the germline ends. Germline CDR1 and CDR2: LGHNT and FRNRAP. This CDR3 has 14 residues. The DNA of the CDR3 is TGTGCTAGTGGTCCCCGGGCGGGGAACACTGAAGCTTTCTTT. This codes for CASGPRAGNTEAFF.

This clone was recorded many times. The chain joins TRBV5-1 to TRBJ1-1; 8 bases fit TRBD1. V was pared by 2 bases and J by 1 base, with 1 base of the junction left unmatched. In germline, CDR1 is SGHRS, CDR2 YFSETQ. This CDR3 contains 14 residues. Here the CDR3 DNA reads TGCGCCAGCAGCTTACAGGGGGGGAACACTGAAGCTTTCTTT. This sequence encodes CASSLQGGNTEAFF.